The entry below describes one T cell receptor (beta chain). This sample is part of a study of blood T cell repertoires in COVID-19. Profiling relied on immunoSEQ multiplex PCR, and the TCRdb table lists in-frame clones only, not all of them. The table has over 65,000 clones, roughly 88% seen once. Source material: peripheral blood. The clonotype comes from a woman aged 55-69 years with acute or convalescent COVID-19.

For the CDR3, the DNA is TGCGCCAGCAGCTTGGGGCCGACAGCTAATGAAAAACTGTTTTTT. It yields the protein CASSLGPTANEKLFF. V is TRBV5-1 and J is TRBJ1-4, with D perhaps matching TRBD1 (5 bases). The V and J ends lost 0 bases and 3 bases respectively, with 9 bases between them. Germline loops: CDR1 SGHRS, CDR2 YFSETQ. This CDR3 spans 15 amino acids. Full variable domain (remainder filled in from reference TRBV5-1 and TRBJ1-4): KAGVTQTPRYLIKTRGQQVTLSCSPISGHRSVSWYQQTPGQGLQFLFEYFSETQRNKGNFPGRFSGRQFSNSRSEMNVSTLELGDSALYLCASSLGPTANEKLFFGSGTQLSVL.